These 30 T cell receptor beta chains were all obtained from the same sample, sequenced in a study of human T cells and chemical hapten exposure. TCRdb redid the calling of the RACE reads with MiXCR, one entry per CDR3 protein. The sample has about 180,000 distinct CDR3 sequences, more than 25% seen once. Time point of the sample: pre-sensitization, week 0. The treatment: therapeutic diphenylcyclopropenone sensitization with weekly scalp DPC. The sequencing here drew on whole blood, taken in connection with sensitization to the hapten diphenylcyclopropenone (DPC). These receptors all stem from a woman in her 30s with alopecia areata. Some clones in this sample may be carry-over from other donors' samples.

This clonotype was detected only a few times. The chain is built from TRBV7-9 and TRBJ2-3; D is perhaps TRBD2 (6 bases). The V gene lost 5 bases and the J gene lost 3 bases, with 15 bases spanning the gap. Germline loops: CDR1 SEHNR, CDR2 FQNEAQ (reference sequence). The length of the CDR3 is 15 residues. The CDR3 protein is CASSPAASGTDTQYF. The CDR3 bases are TGTGCCAGCAGCCCGGCCGCAAGCGGGACAGATACGCAGTATTTT.

The chain links TRBV20-1 to TRBJ2-5; TRBD1 is a possible D gene (6 bases). Germline CDR1 DFQATT, CDR2 SNEGSKA (reference sequence). Deletions cut 3 bases from V and 6 bases from J, with 14 bases between. The CDR3 loop spans 13 amino acids. CDR3 DNA sequence: TGCAGTGCTAGGAGTTGGGACAAAAAGACCCAGTACTTC. This gives the protein CSARSWDKKTQYF.

This sequence joins TRBV19 and TRBJ1-2; 8 nucleotides agree with TRBD1. J gave up 6 bases and V 6 bases, and 18 bases lay outside the gene matches. Germline CDR1 and CDR2: LNHDA and SQIVND (reference sequence). The CDR3 runs to 17 residues. For the CDR3, the DNA is TGTGCCAGTAGAGTCCCGGCCGGGACAGGATTGATGAATGGCTACACCTTC. Encoded protein: CASRVPAGTGLMNGYTF.

J is TRBJ2-1 and V is TRBV25-1, with TRBD1 as a possible D gene (6 bases). V lost 3 bases and J 0 bases, leaving 9 bases between the germline ends. Per the germline V gene, CDR1 is MGHDK and CDR2 is SYGVNS. The CDR3 consists of 15 residues. This CDR3 reads CASSDRGRSYNEQFF. The CDR3 DNA is TGTGCCAGCAGTGACAGGGGCCGCTCCTACAATGAGCAGTTCTTC.

V is TRBV28 and J is TRBJ2-5, with TRBD2 identical over 13 bases. Germline CDR1 MDHEN, CDR2 SYDVKM. V was clipped by 6 bases and J by 3 bases; unmatched bases: 7. This CDR3 is built from 16 residues. The DNA for the CDR3 is TGTGCCAGCAGCCCCCCTGGACTAGCGGGAGAAGAGACCCAGTACTTC. Residues: CASSPPGLAGEETQYF.

The chain is built from TRBV5-4 and TRBJ2-7; maybe TRBD2 (6 bases). CDR3 length: 14 amino acids. Trimming shortened V by 4 bases and J by 5 bases, and 16 bases separated the two germline ends. Germline CDR1 SGHNT, CDR2 YYREEE (reference sequence). The DNA for the CDR3 is TGTGCCAGCAGCCGGAGAGCGGGCCTGAACGAGCAGTACTTC. Residues: CASSRRAGLNEQYF. The full variable domain, its missing parts supplied by reference TRBV5-4 and TRBJ2-7, is ETGVTQSPTHLIKTRGQQVTLRCSSQSGHNTVSWYQQALGQGPQFIFQYYREEENGRGNFPPRFSGLQFPNYSSELNVNALELDDSALYLCASSRRAGLNEQYFGPGTRLTVT.

This clonotype was seen more than once but under ten times. V usage is TRBV28 and J usage is TRBJ2-7, with 9 bases fitting TRBD2. Trimming took 7 bases from V and 5 from J; bases not matched to a gene: 9. The CDR3 runs to 14 residues. Germline-derived CDR1 and CDR2 are MDHEN and SYDVKM. CDR3 amino acids: CASNPSGGSDEQYF. The CDR3 DNA follows: TGTGCCAGCAACCCAAGCGGGGGGAGTGACGAGCAGTACTTC.

This clonotype was seen more than once but under ten times. The chain joins TRBV28 to TRBJ2-7; 16 bases match TRBD2. V gave up 6 bases and J gave up 4 bases; unmatched junction bases: 12. The CDR3 contains 18 residues. Germline V gene data show CDR1 as MDHEN and CDR2 as SYDVKM. The CDR3 reads CASRSGLAGGPPTYEQYF. CDR3 sequence (DNA): TGTGCCAGCAGATCGGGACTAGCGGGAGGGCCGCCTACGTACGAGCAGTACTTC.

This clonotype has more than one count but fewer than ten. The genes are TRBV7-2 and TRBJ1-5; D not certain. V shed 3 bases and J shed 4 bases, with 7 bases lying between them. This CDR3 has 13 amino acids. Germline lookup yields CDR1 SGHTA and CDR2 FQGNSA. CDR3 amino acids: CASSFRQNQPQHF. CDR3 sequence (DNA): TGTGCCAGCAGCTTTCGGCAGAATCAGCCCCAGCATTTT.

The V gene is TRBV11-1, the J gene TRBJ2-7, with 8 bases aligning to TRBD1. V lost 7 bases, J lost 2 bases, and 7 bases stayed unmatched. There are 14 residues in the CDR3. In germline, CDR1 is SGHAT, CDR2 FQDESV (reference sequence). The CDR3 nucleotides are TGTGCCAGCACCAAGGACAGGGACACCTACGAGCAGTACTTC. Encoded protein: CASTKDRDTYEQYF.

This clonotype was recorded a few times. This chain joins TRBV6-2 or TRBV6-3 and TRBJ2-5; no clear D gene. The V end lost 5 bases, the J end lost 5 bases, and 6 bases lay between the germline ends. Germline assignment: CDR1 MNHEY and CDR2 SVGEGT. This CDR3 has 11 residues. The CDR3 coding sequence is TGTGCCAGCAGTCACGGGGAGACCCAGTACTTC. This gives the protein CASSHGETQYF.

The chain joins TRBV6-2 or TRBV6-3 to TRBJ2-4; 8 nucleotides line up with TRBD1. The CDR3 consists of 17 residues. The V gene end was trimmed by 2 bases and the J gene end by 5 bases; junction bases not matched to a gene: 11. Germline V gives CDR1 MNHEY, CDR2 SVGEGT. The CDR3 nucleotides read TGTGCCAGCAGTTACGCCGGACAGGGCCTTTTTCAAAACATTCAGTACTTC. Translated, it gives CASSYAGQGLFQNIQYF.

This clonotype was recorded once. This sequence joins TRBV13 and TRBJ2-7, with 8 bases identical to TRBD1. Germline V gives CDR1 PRHDT, CDR2 FYEKMQ (reference sequence). J gave up 5 bases and V 5 bases, and 5 bases lay outside the gene matches. The CDR3 extends over 13 amino acids. CDR3 sequence: CASSVGQANEQYF. The DNA of the CDR3 is TGTGCCAGCAGCGTGGGACAGGCGAACGAGCAGTACTTC.

About this clonotype: The conserved phenylalanine or tryptophan is not found at the CDR3 terminus, so this likely reflects a read error. This rearrangement joins TRBV5-1 to TRBJ2-7, with a tentative D call TRBD1 (6 bases). V dropped 4 bases and J dropped 3 bases, with 14 bases sitting between them. The CDR3 is 14 amino acids. CDR1 and CDR2 (germline): SGHRS, YFSETQ. CDR3 in DNA: TGCGCCAGCAGCCCCAGGGACATGGACTACGAGCAGTACTCC. This codes for CASSPRDMDYEQYS.

This clonotype was counted a few times. The chain carries TRBV7-2 and TRBJ2-3; TRBD1 agrees at 9 bases. The CDR3 has 14 residues. Germline CDR1 SGHTA, CDR2 FQGNSA. Trimming cost V 5 bases and J 4 bases; bases outside gene matches: 4. This CDR3 reads CASSRDRGADTQYF. The CDR3 DNA reads as TGTGCCAGCAGCCGTGACAGGGGGGCAGATACGCAGTATTTT.

V usage is TRBV29-1 and J usage is TRBJ1-1; D unresolved. Trimming left V 7 bases short and J 8 bases short, with 14 bases between. Germline V lookup: CDR1 SQVTM, CDR2 ANQGSEA. The length of the CDR3 is 11 residues. The chain's CDR3 is CSARTQSEAFF. The CDR3 DNA reads TGCAGCGCTCGCACACAGAGCGAAGCTTTCTTT. The full variable domain, with the rest looked up from reference TRBV29-1 and TRBJ1-1, is SAVISQKPSRDICQRGTSLTIQCQVDSQVTMMFWYRQQPGQSLTLIATANQGSEATYESGFVIDKFPISRPNLTFSTLTVSNMSPEDSSIYLCSARTQSEAFFGQGTRLTVV.

This clonotype was seen only a few times. This chain joins TRBV5-4 and TRBJ1-1; D remains ambiguous. The CDR3 is made up of 13 amino acids. Germline V gives CDR1 SGHNT, CDR2 YYREEE (reference sequence). V was cut by 0 bases and J by 6 bases, with 9 bases left in between. CDR3 bases: TGTGCCAGCAGCTTGGGAGTGGAAGCTGAAGCTTTCTTT. Translated, it gives CASSLGVEAEAFF.

This clonotype has ten or more counts. This sequence joins TRBV28 and TRBJ1-2; 7 bases map to TRBD1. CDR1 is MDHEN and CDR2 is SYDVKM in the germline V gene. The V and J ends lost 6 bases and 4 bases, in that order; junction bases with no gene match: 8. The CDR3 spans 14 residues. CDR3 coding DNA: TGTGCCAGCAGGGCCGGGACAGTGGGCTATGGCTACACCTTC. Residues: CASRAGTVGYGYTF.

This clonotype was detected a few times. This chain links TRBV6-2 or TRBV6-3 with TRBJ1-1, with no clear D. The germline V and J ends were trimmed by 8 bases and 0 bases, with 4 bases remaining between them. CDR3 size: 11 residues. Germline V gene data show CDR1 as MNHEY and CDR2 as SVGEGT. The CDR3: CASGMNTEAFF. The CDR3 DNA reads as TGTGCCAGCGGCATGAACACTGAAGCTTTCTTT.

A few counts support this clonotype. CDR3 region: CASSLRTGGDEQYF. Written as DNA, the CDR3 is TGCGCCAGCAGCCTCCGGACAGGGGGCGACGAGCAGTACTTC. This sequence joins TRBV5-1 and TRBJ2-7; 11 bases are a match to TRBD1. The V gene's germline CDR1 is SGHRS and CDR2 YFSETQ. The CDR3 is 14 residues long. The V gene end was trimmed by 4 bases and the J gene end by 5 bases; junction bases not matched to a gene: 5.

This chain joins TRBV29-1 and TRBJ2-3; tentatively, D is TRBD1 (5 bases). CDR3 length: 15 residues. V lost 0 bases and J lost 5, with 15 bases in between. Germline lookup yields CDR1 SQVTM and CDR2 ANQGSEA. The CDR3, as DNA: TGCAGCGTTGAAGATTTCCAGGGTTCTGGAGATACGCAGTATTTT. As protein: CSVEDFQGSGDTQYF.

In its sample, this clonotype was seen many times. The chain recombines TRBV18 with TRBJ2-1; 9 nucleotides agree with TRBD2. Germline lookup yields CDR1 KGHSH and CDR2 LQKENI. The trim removed 3 bases at V and 6 bases at J, leaving 6 bases unmatched. The CDR3 sequence is 15 residues long. CDR3: CASSPNSGGLNEQFF. As DNA, the CDR3 is TGTGCCAGCTCACCGAATAGCGGGGGCCTCAATGAGCAGTTCTTC.

The rearrangement uses TRBV4-3 and TRBJ2-7, with D perhaps matching TRBD2 (6 bases). Germline lookup yields CDR1 LGHNA and CDR2 YSLEER. CDR3 length: 14 amino acids. V was pared by 0 bases and J by 6 bases, with 12 bases between. The CDR3 DNA is TGCGCCAGCAGCCAAGACACCGGGACTGGCGAGCAGTACTTC. It yields the protein CASSQDTGTGEQYF.

The rearrangement links TRBV7-2 to TRBJ1-5; D might be TRBD1 (6 bases). The V gene's germline CDR1 is SGHTA and CDR2 FQGNSA. The CDR3 runs to 16 residues. The V end was cut by 0 bases, the J end by 0 bases, with 9 bases between. Here the CDR3 reads CASSLAGGHSNQPQHF. The CDR3, as DNA: TGTGCCAGCAGCTTAGCAGGGGGGCATAGCAATCAGCCCCAGCATTTT.

The table lists this clonotype with a few counts. The J gene is TRBJ2-3, the V gene TRBV4-3; 9 bases align to TRBD2. CDR3 size: 16 residues. The germline V gene encodes CDR1 LGHNA and CDR2 YSLEER. Trimming at V came to 4 bases and at J to 0 bases, leaving 5 bases not matched to a gene. The CDR3 DNA reads as TGCGCCAGCAGCCGTTTAGCGGGAGCTAGCACAGATACGCAGTATTTT. This translates into CASSRLAGASTDTQYF.

This chain joins TRBV27 and TRBJ1-5, with D maybe TRBD1 (6 bases). V was cut by 0 bases and J by 2 bases, with 11 bases left in between. CDR1 and CDR2 from the germline V gene are MNHEY and SMNVEV (reference sequence). The CDR3 contains 16 residues. CDR3 amino acids: CASSLSARGRNQPQHF. In DNA, the CDR3 is TGTGCCAGCAGTTTATCGGCCAGGGGTCGCAATCAGCCCCAGCATTTT.

This clonotype was seen more than once but under ten times. The J gene is TRBJ1-1, the V gene TRBV7-2; D gene unclear. The CDR3 runs to 13 residues. V was cut by 1 base and J by 6 bases, with 9 bases left in between. Per germline, CDR1 SGHTA and CDR2 FQGNSA. DNA of the CDR3: TGTGCCAGCAGCTTAGGCTTCGCCTCTGAAGCTTTCTTT. Amino acids: CASSLGFASEAFF.

This clonotype showed up just a few times. The chain is built from TRBV29-1 and TRBJ2-6; D is perhaps TRBD1 (6 bases). The V end lost 8 bases, the J end lost 0 bases, and 11 bases lay between the germline ends. Germline V lookup: CDR1 SQVTM, CDR2 ANQGSEA. The CDR3 totals 14 residues. Written as DNA, the CDR3 is TGCAGCACAACAGGGAGCTCTGGGGCCAACGTCCTGACTTTC. It yields the protein CSTTGSSGANVLTF.

The V gene is TRBV29-1, the J gene TRBJ1-3, with 9 bases fitting TRBD1. CDR3 length equals 16 residues. V dropped 1 base and J dropped 3; count of bases not matched to a gene: 7. Germline loops: CDR1 SQVTM, CDR2 ANQGSEA. The CDR3 sequence: CSVEGQGGLRGNTIYF. The CDR3 bases are TGCAGCGTTGAAGGACAGGGGGGTTTACGTGGAAACACCATATATTTT. Supplemented by reference TRBV29-1 and TRBJ1-3, the full variable domain reads SAVISQKPSRDICQRGTSLTIQCQVDSQVTMMFWYRQQPGQSLTLIATANQGSEATYESGFVIDKFPISRPNLTFSTLTVSNMSPEDSSIYLCSVEGQGGLRGNTIYFGEGSWLTVV.

The rearrangement joins TRBV4-2 to TRBJ2-7; perhaps TRBD1 as D (5 bases). Trimming shortened V by 6 bases and J by 3 bases, and 12 bases separated the two germline ends. The CDR3 is 13 amino acids. In germline, CDR1 is LGHNA, CDR2 YNFKEQ. The CDR3 loop is CASSPDRDYEQYF. The CDR3 DNA follows: TGTGCCAGCAGTCCCGACAGAGACTACGAGCAGTACTTC.